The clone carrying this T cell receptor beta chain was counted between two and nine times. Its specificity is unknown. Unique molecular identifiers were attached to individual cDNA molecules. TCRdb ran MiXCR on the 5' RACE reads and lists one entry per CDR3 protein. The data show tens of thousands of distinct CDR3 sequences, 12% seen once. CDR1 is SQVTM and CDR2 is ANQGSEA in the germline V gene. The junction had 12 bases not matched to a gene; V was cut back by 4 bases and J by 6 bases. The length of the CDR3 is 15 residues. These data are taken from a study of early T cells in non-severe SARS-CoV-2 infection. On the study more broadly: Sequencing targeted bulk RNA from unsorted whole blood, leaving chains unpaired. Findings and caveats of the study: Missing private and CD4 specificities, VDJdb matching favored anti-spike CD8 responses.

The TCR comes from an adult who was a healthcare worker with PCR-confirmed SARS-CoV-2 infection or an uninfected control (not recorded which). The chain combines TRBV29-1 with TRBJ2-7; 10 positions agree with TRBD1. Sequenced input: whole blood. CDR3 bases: TGCAGCGTTGCAGGGGGGGCCGGGACAGGGGCCGAGCAGTACTTC. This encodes CSVAGGAGTGAEQYF.